This entry lists 3 T cell receptor beta chains sequenced from one sample in a study of T cell responses to AZD1222 COVID-19 vaccine listed by TCRdb under 2021. What this sample's time point label stands for: about 28 days (+/-7) after the second vaccine dose. The method was the immunoSEQ multiplex PCR assay. Here the immuneACCESS table is served through TCRdb, limited to in-frame sequences with V and J called. Missing clones are a known gap in these copies; in checked studies unresolved V genes cover under half, and the rest lacks a known reason. For this sample the table gives under 150,000 clones, of which about 90% were detected only once. 1.6% of the sample belongs to the ten largest clones. The input for sequencing was peripheral blood, taken 28 days after the second AZD1222 dose. The origin of the receptors is an adult who received the AZD1222 COVID-19 vaccine.

The chain joins TRBV6-6 to TRBJ1-2; perhaps TRBD1 as D (5 bases). The germline V gene encodes CDR1 MNHNY and CDR2 SVGAGI (reference sequence). Trimming removed 5 bases at V and 2 bases at J, with 9 bases between. CDR3 length: 13 amino acids. In DNA, the CDR3 is TGTGCCAGCAGTCCTGGGGCAAACTATGGCTACACCTTC. Translated: CASSPGANYGYTF.

The rearrangement joins TRBV10-3 to TRBJ2-1; D is unresolved. Germline V lookup: CDR1 ENHRY, CDR2 SYGVKD. This CDR3 comprises 13 residues. Trimming removed 0 bases at V and 5 bases at J, with 5 bases between. This chain's CDR3 is CAISESGNNEQFF. Here the CDR3 DNA reads TGTGCCATCAGTGAGTCGGGCAACAATGAGCAGTTCTTC.

This sequence joins TRBV29-1 and TRBJ1-5; D ambiguous. The V end was cut by 5 bases, the J end by 2 bases, with 7 bases between. CDR3 length equals 12 residues. Germline V gene sequence: CDR1 SQVTM, CDR2 ANQGSEA. The CDR3 region has the DNA TGCAGCGTTCGGACGGGCAATCAGCCCCAGCATTTT. This gives the protein CSVRTGNQPQHF.